This T cell receptor (beta chain) derives from a study of blood T cell repertoires in COVID-19. Some clones are missing from TCRdb's copy, which holds only in-frame ones; the method was immunoSEQ multiplex PCR. Here the sample spans roughly 140,000 clones, about 84% being singletons. The receptor was derived from a man in his 60s with active or convalescent COVID-19. The sequencing input was peripheral blood.

The CDR3 DNA reads as TGTGCCAGCAGCCAAGGTCTGCACGGCTATGGCTACACCTTC. Translating it yields CASSQGLHGYGYTF. The chain is built from TRBV14 and TRBJ1-2, with D unresolved. Germline loops: CDR1 SGHDN, CDR2 FVKESK. This CDR3 is built from 14 residues. V dropped 1 base and J dropped 4 bases, with 10 bases sitting between them.